A selection of T cell receptor beta chains follows, all from one sample in a study of shared clonotypes between healthy human individuals. Measured with immunoSEQ multiplex PCR; TCRdb has only the in-frame clones, and not every one. The table has under 300,000 clones, just over 65% seen once; the top ten hold approximately 12%. Sequencing was carried out using memory CD4+ T cells sorted from blood. These receptors were taken from a man aged 25 to 40 in good health. Each CDR3 is given with its conserved first and last residue. D genes are given only for firm matches. Where a row states a size, it is once, few, many or the class of an expanded clone; other rows omit it.

clone_size,j_call,v_call,d_call,cdr3_aa,cdr3_nt
.,TRBJ1-1,TRBV18,.,CASSPKTNTEAFF,TGTGCCAGCTCACCCAAAACGAACACTGAAGCTTTCTTT
.,TRBJ2-1,TRBV2,.,CASKGRGYNEQFF,TGTGCCAGCAAGGGGCGGGGCTACAATGAGCAGTTCTTC
.,TRBJ1-1,TRBV25-1,.,CASSNNRDMNTEAFF,TGTGCCAGCAGTAATAACAGAGACATGAACACTGAAGCTTTCTTT
few,TRBJ2-2,TRBV2,.,CASSELRNTGELFF,TGTGCCAGCAGTGAATTGAGGAACACCGGGGAGCTGTTTTTT
.,TRBJ2-1,TRBV5-5,.,CASSLGNYNEQFF,TGTGCCAGCAGCTTGGGGAATTACAATGAGCAGTTCTTC
.,TRBJ1-1,TRBV7-2,TRBD1,CASSSKTGVYAFF,TGTGCCAGCAGCTCAAAGACAGGGGTGTATGCTTTCTTT
.,TRBJ1-2,TRBV10-3,.,CAISESGPANYGYTF,TGTGCCATCAGTGAGTCAGGGCCAGCTAACTATGGCTACACCTTC
.,TRBJ2-3,TRBV15,TRBD2,CATSRDQGAGVRTDTQYF,TGTGCCACCAGCAGAGATCAGGGAGCGGGAGTTAGAACAGATACGCAGTATTTT
.,TRBJ2-2,TRBV30,.,CAWSVLWSGELFF,TGTGCCTGGAGTGTACTATGGAGCGGGGAGCTGTTTTTT
few,TRBJ2-7,TRBV2,TRBD2,CASSEETSGIDEQYF,TGTGCCAGCAGTGAGGAGACTAGCGGGATAGACGAGCAGTACTTC
.,TRBJ2-5,TRBV18,.,CASSPLSETQYF,TGTGCCAGCTCACCACTCTCAGAGACCCAGTACTTC
.,TRBJ1-1,TRBV28,.,CASSLYVNTEAFF,TGTGCCAGCAGTTTATACGTGAACACTGAAGCTTTCTTT
.,TRBJ2-7,TRBV6-5,TRBD1,CASSSDRGTYEQYF,TGTGCCAGCAGTTCTGACAGGGGAACCTACGAGCAGTACTTC